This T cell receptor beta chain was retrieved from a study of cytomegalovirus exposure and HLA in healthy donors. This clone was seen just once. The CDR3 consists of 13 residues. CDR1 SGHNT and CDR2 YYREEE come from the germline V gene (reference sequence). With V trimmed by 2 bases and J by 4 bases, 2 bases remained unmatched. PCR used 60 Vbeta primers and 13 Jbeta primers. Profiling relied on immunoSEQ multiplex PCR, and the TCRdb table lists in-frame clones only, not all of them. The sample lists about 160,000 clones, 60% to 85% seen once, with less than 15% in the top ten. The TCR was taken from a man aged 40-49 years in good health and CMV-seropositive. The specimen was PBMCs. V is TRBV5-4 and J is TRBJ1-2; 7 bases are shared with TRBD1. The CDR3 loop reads CASSLTGAYGYTF. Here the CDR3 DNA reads TGTGCCAGCAGCTTAACAGGGGCCTATGGCTACACCTTC.